Listed here are 24 T cell receptor beta chains from one sample, sequenced in a study of cytomegalovirus exposure and HLA in healthy donors. The PCR used 60 Vbeta and 13 Jbeta primers. The repertoire was sequenced with immunoSEQ multiplex PCR; TCRdb's copy has only in-frame clones and lacks some. The sample lists about 94,000 clones, 81% seen once, with 10% in the top ten. Sequenced input: PBMCs. The source is a human donor in good health.

The chain uses TRBV15 and TRBJ2-5; D remains ambiguous. Germline V gene sequence: CDR1 LNHNV, CDR2 YYDKDF (reference sequence). CDR3 length: 15 amino acids. V gave up 5 bases and J gave up 0 bases, with 13 bases separating them. The chain's CDR3 is CATSQYSRYQETQYF. The CDR3 region has the DNA TGTGCCACCAGCCAGTACAGCCGGTACCAAGAGACCCAGTACTTC.

The chain joins TRBV5-1 to TRBJ2-3; D gene unclear. CDR1 SGHRS and CDR2 YFSETQ come from the germline V gene. With 0 bases removed from V and 1 base from J, the gap between germline ends came to 6 bases. CDR3 length equals 14 residues. CDR3 amino acids: CASSLDRGTDTQYF. For the CDR3, the DNA is TGCGCCAGCAGCTTGGACCGGGGCACAGATACGCAGTATTTT.

For the CDR3, the DNA is TGTGCCAGCAGCCGGGACAAGAATGAAAAACTGTTTTTT. Residues: CASSRDKNEKLFF. The rearrangement joins TRBV6-6 to TRBJ1-4; a weak D match, TRBD1 (6 bases). CDR3 length: 13 amino acids. In germline, CDR1 is MNHNY, CDR2 SVGAGI (reference sequence). Trimming left V 6 bases short and J 5 bases short, with 10 bases between.

This chain connects TRBV28 to TRBJ1-5; D might be TRBD1 (5 bases). Trimming left V 4 bases short and J 5 bases short, with 15 bases between. The V gene's germline CDR1 is MDHEN and CDR2 SYDVKM. This CDR3 contains 15 residues. CDR3 coding DNA: TGTGCCAGCAGTTGGGGGGACCGGACCTATCAGCCCCAGCATTTT. Encoded protein: CASSWGDRTYQPQHF.

The chain combines TRBV27 with TRBJ2-7; a possible D gene is TRBD2 (6 bases). The length of the CDR3 is 13 residues. V shed 7 bases and J shed 7 bases, with 17 bases lying between them. CDR1 and CDR2 from the germline V gene are MNHEY and SMNVEV (reference sequence). CDR3 sequence (DNA): TGTGCCAGCACCCTGGGACCCGGAGGGGAGCAGTACTTC. This encodes CASTLGPGGEQYF.

The chain recombines TRBV7-3 with TRBJ2-5, with TRBD2 identical over 7 bases. V trimming: 8 bases; J trimming: 1 base; junction bases outside the gene matches: 4. CDR1 is SGHTA, CDR2 FQGTGA, per germline. CDR3 length: 13 amino acids. CDR3 residues: CASATSVQETQYF. DNA of the CDR3: TGTGCCAGCGCCACTAGCGTCCAAGAGACCCAGTACTTC.

This chain uses TRBV9 with TRBJ2-1; TRBD2 agrees at 8 bases. CDR1 and CDR2 from the germline V gene are SGDLS and YYNGEE. Unmatched junction bases numbered 3, after V lost 4 bases and J lost 0 bases. CDR3 length: 15 amino acids. CDR3: CASSISGVSYNEQFF. As DNA, the CDR3 is TGTGCCAGCAGCATTAGCGGGGTCTCCTACAATGAGCAGTTCTTC.

The chain links TRBV7-6 to TRBJ2-3; 7 nucleotides align to TRBD2. CDR1 SGHVS and CDR2 FNYEAQ come from the germline V gene. This CDR3 contains 14 residues. J was trimmed by 4 bases and V by 3 bases; bases with no gene match: 4. CDR3 sequence: CASSFKAGADTQYF. Here the CDR3 DNA reads TGTGCCAGCAGCTTTAAGGCGGGGGCAGATACGCAGTATTTT.

This sequence joins TRBV10-3 and TRBJ2-3; 11 nucleotides agree with TRBD1. The V gene's germline CDR1 is ENHRY and CDR2 SYGVKD. The CDR3 contains 15 residues. V trimming: 6 bases; J trimming: 3 bases; junction bases outside the gene matches: 5. Written as DNA, the CDR3 is TGTGCCATCAGCCGGGACAGGGGGAGTACAGATACGCAGTATTTT. Translated, it gives CAISRDRGSTDTQYF.

This clone showed up just a few times. V gene TRBV9 combines with J gene TRBJ1-2; perhaps TRBD1 as D (6 bases). Trimming removed 4 bases at V and 1 base at J, with 14 bases between. This CDR3 region has 15 residues. CDR1 is SGDLS and CDR2 is YYNGEE in the germline V gene. The CDR3 region has the DNA TGTGCCAGCAGCCCCACCGGGACAAGTAACTATGGCTACACCTTC. Protein product: CASSPTGTSNYGYTF.

This chain links TRBV2 with TRBJ1-5; maybe TRBD1 (6 bases). Germline V gene data show CDR1 as SNHLY and CDR2 as FYNNEI. CDR3 length: 15 amino acids. Trimming took off 6 bases at V and 3 bases at J, with 15 bases between the two ends. In nucleotides, the CDR3 is TGTGCCAGCAGAGAGGGGGACCTGTCCAATCAGCCCCAGCATTTT. Encoded protein: CASREGDLSNQPQHF.

The chain uses TRBV4-1 and TRBJ2-5; a possible D gene is TRBD1 (6 bases). Germline loops: CDR1 MGHRA, CDR2 YSYEKL. The CDR3 runs to 15 residues. The germline V and J ends were trimmed by 0 bases and 5 bases, with 13 bases remaining between them. CDR3 coding DNA: TGCGCCAGCAGCCAAGATGCTGCAGGGGATGAGACCCAGTACTTC. It translates to CASSQDAAGDETQYF.

The chain recombines TRBV6-1 with TRBJ1-1; 12 bases align to TRBD1. Trimming took 2 bases from V and 1 from J; bases not matched to a gene: 5. CDR1 is MNHNS, CDR2 SASEGT, per germline. This CDR3 is 17 amino acids long. The CDR3 nucleotides are TGTGCCAGCAGTGAACTAGGGACAGGGGGCGCGAACACTGAAGCTTTCTTT. It codes for CASSELGTGGANTEAFF.

V gene TRBV9 combines with J gene TRBJ2-3, with 9 bases fitting TRBD2. CDR3 length: 17 amino acids. V shed 0 bases and J 5 bases; nucleotides not matched to a gene: 10. Germline CDR1 SGDLS, CDR2 YYNGEE. The CDR3: CASSVEGASGVGDTQYF. CDR3 DNA sequence: TGTGCCAGCAGCGTAGAGGGAGCTAGCGGGGTTGGAGATACGCAGTATTTT.

The chain carries TRBV4-3 and TRBJ2-7; 12 positions match TRBD1. Trimming at V came to 4 bases and at J to 4 bases, leaving 11 bases not matched to a gene. From germline, CDR1 is LGHNA and CDR2 YSLEER. The length of the CDR3 is 17 residues. The CDR3, as DNA: TGCGCCAGCAGCCGACTGCCTCCGGGACAGGGGGCGTACGAGCAGTACTTC. It codes for CASSRLPPGQGAYEQYF.

The chain recombines TRBV10-3 with TRBJ2-5; D not certain. The germline gives CDR1 ENHRY, CDR2 SYGVKD. This CDR3 contains 13 residues. Trimming pared 0 bases from V and 1 base from J, leaving 3 bases between. CDR3 loop: CAISESSQETQYF. As DNA, the CDR3 is TGTGCCATCAGTGAGTCGAGCCAAGAGACCCAGTACTTC.

CDR3 nucleotides: TGCGCCAGCAGTGACCTAGCGGCGAGCTCCTACGAGCAGTACTTC. It yields the protein CASSDLAASSYEQYF. V and J are TRBV10-1 and TRBJ2-7, with 7 bases aligning to TRBD2. Germline values: CDR1 WNHNN, CDR2 SYGVQD (reference sequence). The CDR3 has 15 residues. V was clipped by 3 bases and J by 0 bases; unmatched bases: 5.

The V and J genes are TRBV4-3 and TRBJ2-2, with D possibly TRBD1 on 5 matching bases. CDR1 LGHNA and CDR2 YSLEER come from the germline V gene. CDR3 length: 14 amino acids. The V and J ends lost 0 bases and 4 bases respectively, with 6 bases between them. The CDR3 spells CASSQDQGTGELFF. CDR3 nucleotide sequence: TGCGCCAGCAGCCAAGATCAGGGCACCGGGGAGCTGTTTTTT.

The CDR3 DNA sequence: TGTGCCAGCAGTGTGGGGACAGGGTTGCAAGAGACCCAGTACTTC. Protein product: CASSVGTGLQETQYF. The chain links TRBV6-1 to TRBJ2-5; the match to TRBD1 covers 9 bases. V lost 4 bases to trimming and J lost 2 bases; unmatched junction nucleotides: 5. CDR3 length: 15 residues. In germline, CDR1 is MNHNS, CDR2 SASEGT.

This clone was recorded a few times. J is TRBJ1-1 and V is TRBV6-5; 7 bases fit TRBD1. The V gene's germline CDR1 is MNHEY and CDR2 SVGAGI. This CDR3 region has 14 residues. V shed 10 bases and J 1 base; nucleotides not matched to a gene: 9. The CDR3 here is CATMGRQGNTEAFF. DNA of the CDR3: TGTGCCACCATGGGCCGACAGGGGAACACTGAAGCTTTCTTT.

This clone was counted only a few times. The chain is built from TRBV4-3 and TRBJ1-6; 9 nucleotides align to TRBD1. This CDR3 region has 19 residues. Losses at the gene ends were 0 bases for V and 6 bases for J; bases not matched to a gene: 12. Germline loops: CDR1 LGHNA, CDR2 YSLEER. CDR3 sequence: CASSQDGTGQFFPNSPLHF. The CDR3 nucleotides read TGCGCCAGCAGCCAAGATGGGACAGGGCAATTCTTCCCTAATTCACCCCTCCACTTT.

This chain joins TRBV28 and TRBJ1-1, with a weak D call TRBD1 (5 bases). The CDR3 totals 12 residues. CDR1 is MDHEN and CDR2 is SYDVKM in the germline V gene. V was clipped by 3 bases and J by 12 bases, with 14 bases between them. CDR3 nucleotides: TGTGCCAGCAGTTTGTTAACAGGCGGTACTTTCTTT. It codes for CASSLLTGGTFF.

The gene calls are TRBV5-1 and TRBJ1-1, with D unresolved. The CDR3 consists of 14 residues. Looked up from germline, CDR1 is SGHRS and CDR2 is YFSETQ. V lost 1 base to trimming and J lost 7 bases, with 14 bases between them. CDR3 residues: CASSLIQVGDEAFF. The CDR3 DNA is TGCGCCAGCAGCTTGATCCAGGTAGGTGATGAAGCTTTCTTT.

This sequence joins TRBV4-3 and TRBJ2-3; 9 bases fit TRBD1. The V and J ends lost 6 bases and 0 bases, in that order; junction bases with no gene match: 10. Germline V gene data show CDR1 as LGHNA and CDR2 as YSLEER. The CDR3 runs to 17 residues. The CDR3 here is CASSPRGDRESTDTQYF. As DNA, the CDR3 is TGCGCCAGCAGTCCAAGAGGGGACAGGGAGAGCACAGATACGCAGTATTTT.